A single sample gave rise to the 10 T cell receptor beta chains below, sequenced in a study of blood T cell repertoires in COVID-19. Produced via immunoSEQ multiplex PCR; TCRdb's table is partial and in-frame only. The table records 130,000 or so clones, roughly 83% of them present only once. The sequenced material came from peripheral blood. These TCRs come from a woman between 65 and 79 years old with COVID-19, enrolled during active disease.

As DNA, the CDR3 is TGCGCCAGCAGTCGGGACACATCTATGAACACTGAAGCTTTCTTT. Translating gives CASSRDTSMNTEAFF. The chain recombines TRBV4-1 with TRBJ1-1; possibly TRBD1 for D (6 bases). Germline CDR1 MGHRA, CDR2 YSYEKL. The CDR3 is 15 residues long. The V end was cut by 6 bases, the J end by 0 bases, with 14 bases between.

CDR3 region: CASSLGGRVSYGYTF. CDR3 bases: TGCGCCAGCAGCTTGGGGGGGCGCGTATCCTATGGCTACACCTTC. The V call is TRBV5-1, the J call TRBJ1-2, with D possibly being TRBD1 (6 bases). Trimming cost V 0 bases and J 4 bases, with 13 bases left between them. The CDR3 extends over 15 amino acids. Germline V gene data show CDR1 as SGHRS and CDR2 as YFSETQ.

The J gene is TRBJ1-2, the V gene TRBV5-6; weak D call: TRBD1 (5 bases). Germline lookup yields CDR1 SGHDT and CDR2 YYEEEE. V was cut by 6 bases and J by 7 bases, with 19 bases left in between. There are 14 residues in the CDR3. CDR3: CASNSGQMLAGYTF. CDR3 nucleotide sequence: TGTGCCAGCAACTCAGGGCAGATGCTGGCTGGCTACACCTTC.

The J gene is TRBJ1-1, the V gene TRBV6-2 or TRBV6-3; D not resolved. This CDR3 is built from 13 residues. CDR1 MNHEY and CDR2 SVGEGT come from the germline V gene. Trimming removed 2 bases at V and 3 bases at J, with 7 bases between. CDR3 loop: CASSYEADTEAFF. CDR3 in DNA: TGTGCCAGCAGTTACGAGGCAGACACTGAAGCTTTCTTT.

This clone occurred a few times. The V gene is TRBV28, the J gene TRBJ2-1, with 8 bases that match TRBD2. V was pared by 7 bases and J by 0 bases, with 11 bases of the junction left unmatched. Germline V gene data show CDR1 as MDHEN and CDR2 as SYDVKM. The CDR3 length is 17 residues. In nucleotides, the CDR3 is TGTGCCAGCACAAGTAGCGGGGAACCAAGCTCCTACAATGAGCAGTTCTTC. It yields the protein CASTSSGEPSSYNEQFF.

The chain joins TRBV5-4 to TRBJ2-4, with a weak D call TRBD1 (5 bases). This CDR3 region has 15 residues. The germline V and J ends were trimmed by 4 bases and 0 bases, with 11 bases remaining between them. Germline V CDR1 and CDR2: SGHNT, YYREEE (reference sequence). The CDR3: CASSGDRLAKNIQYF. CDR3 coding DNA: TGTGCCAGCAGCGGAGACAGACTAGCCAAAAACATTCAGTACTTC.

This clone showed up just once. The chain is built from TRBV5-6 and TRBJ2-3; TRBD2 might be the D (5 bases). Germline V CDR1 and CDR2: SGHDT, YYEEEE. The CDR3 extends over 15 amino acids. With 4 bases removed from V and 4 bases from J, the gap between germline ends came to 16 bases. Here the CDR3 reads CASSRPSGGADTQYF. The DNA of the CDR3 is TGTGCCAGCAGCCGGCCTTCCGGAGGTGCAGATACGCAGTATTTT.

This chain joins TRBV18 and TRBJ1-1; the D gene is possibly TRBD1 (5 bases). Germline lookup yields CDR1 KGHSH and CDR2 LQKENI. V was pared by 3 bases and J by 2 bases, with 13 bases between. The CDR3 consists of 15 residues. In DNA form, the CDR3 reads TGTGCCAGCTCACCTACGACAGACACTAACACTGAAGCTTTCTTT. It specifies CASSPTTDTNTEAFF.

The chain links TRBV27 to TRBJ2-5; D possibly corresponds to TRBD1 (6 bases). The ends were cut back, 0 bases at V and 9 bases at J, with 17 bases in the middle. Germline-derived CDR1 and CDR2 are MNHEY and SMNVEV (reference sequence). The CDR3 loop spans 15 amino acids. CDR3 in amino acids: CASSLSGAVQWSQYF. CDR3 DNA sequence: TGTGCCAGCAGTTTATCGGGGGCGGTTCAATGGTCCCAGTACTTC.

This chain uses TRBV2 with TRBJ2-7, with TRBD2 as a possible D gene (6 bases). Trimming cost V 2 bases and J 0 bases, with 11 bases left between them. Germline V lookup: CDR1 SNHLY, CDR2 FYNNEI. This CDR3 has 15 amino acids. CDR3 in amino acids: CASSETAGRSYEQYF. Here the CDR3 DNA reads TGTGCCAGCAGTGAAACGGCGGGGCGCTCCTACGAGCAGTACTTC.